The 2 T cell receptor beta chains below were found in one sample sequenced in a study of Ad26.COV2.S vaccination and SARS-CoV-2 variants. Regarding treatment: over 15 received Ad26.COV2.S at low or high dose, single or two shots; about 5 received placebo; per-sample allocation not given. After the first vaccine or placebo injection, samples were drawn on day 63. The data were produced by immunoSEQ multiplex PCR, yet TCRdb's version contains in-frame clones alone and is incomplete. Of 410,000 or so clones listed, around 93% are singletons. This specimen was peripheral blood, taken in a trial of Ad26.COV2.S vaccine versus placebo. The receptors come from a person aged 18-60 years who received the Ad26.COV2.S COVID-19 vaccine or a placebo.

The V and J genes are TRBV7-6 and TRBJ2-7; possibly TRBD1 for D (6 bases). V lost 2 bases to trimming and J lost 2 bases, with 25 bases between them. Germline CDR1 and CDR2: SGHVS and FNYEAQ. The CDR3 sequence is 19 residues long. CDR3 DNA sequence: TGTGCCAGCAGCTTACTGACAGCAAGGGAACCAGGGGCAACCTACGAGCAGTACTTC. Its protein product is CASSLLTAREPGATYEQYF.

The V and J genes are TRBV28 and TRBJ1-5; no clear D gene. Germline V lookup: CDR1 MDHEN, CDR2 SYDVKM. With 7 bases removed from V and 5 bases from J, the gap between germline ends came to 3 bases. This CDR3 comprises 10 residues. The CDR3 DNA is TGTGCCAGCAATGATCAGCCCCAGCATTTT. Its translation is CASNDQPQHF. Full variable domain (outside the CDR3, taken from reference TRBV28 and TRBJ1-5): DVKVTQSSRYLVKRTGEKVFLECVQDMDHENMFWYRQDPGLGLRLIYFSYDVKMKEKGDIPEGYSVSREKKERFSLILESASTNQTSMYLCASNDQPQHFGDGTRLSIL.